Below are 27 T cell receptor beta chains sequenced from a single sample in a study of cytomegalovirus exposure and HLA in healthy donors. The primer mix had 60 Vbeta and 13 Jbeta primers. Profiling relied on immunoSEQ multiplex PCR, and the TCRdb table lists in-frame clones only, not all of them. The sample consists of about 82,000 clones, about three quarters of them appearing once. The sample comprised PBMCs. These TCRs come from a man in his sixties in good health and CMV-seronegative.

Here the CDR3 reads CASLRGGWNNQPQHF. The CDR3 DNA is TGTGCCAGCCTCCGGGGAGGGTGGAACAATCAGCCCCAGCATTTT. The chain uses TRBV6-1 and TRBJ1-5; D gene ambiguous. CDR1 MNHNS and CDR2 SASEGT come from the germline V gene. The germline V and J ends were trimmed by 8 bases and 3 bases, with 17 bases remaining between them. The CDR3 totals 15 residues.

This chain joins TRBV5-1 and TRBJ2-2, with 8 bases aligning to TRBD2. The CDR3 sequence is 16 residues long. V lost 0 bases, J lost 7 bases, and 8 bases stayed unmatched. CDR1 and CDR2 (germline): SGHRS, YFSETQ. CDR3 region: CASSLGTSKRGGELFF. CDR3 sequence (DNA): TGCGCCAGCAGCTTGGGGACTAGCAAGCGTGGCGGGGAGCTGTTTTTT.

V and J are TRBV30 and TRBJ1-1, with 7 bases aligning to TRBD1. Trimming removed 1 base from V and 1 base from J; junction bases left unmatched: 3. The CDR3 is made up of 14 amino acids. Germline assignment: CDR1 GTSNPN and CDR2 SVGIG (reference sequence). CDR3 sequence (DNA): TGTGCCTGGAGTGCGGGACAGCAGAACACTGAAGCTTTCTTT. Amino acid sequence: CAWSAGQQNTEAFF.

The J gene is TRBJ1-1, the V gene TRBV9; no firm D call. The CDR3 covers 13 residues. Germline values: CDR1 SGDLS, CDR2 YYNGEE. V was pared by 4 bases and J by 1 base, with 8 bases between. CDR3 protein: CASSFAENTEAFF. The CDR3, as DNA: TGTGCCAGCAGCTTCGCAGAGAACACTGAAGCTTTCTTT.

CDR3 DNA sequence: TGTGCCAGCAGTTCCCCACCGGCGGGCACCGGGGAGCTGTTTTTT. It translates to CASSSPPAGTGELFF. V and J are TRBV27 and TRBJ2-2, with D possibly TRBD2 on 5 matching bases. Germline CDR1 MNHEY, CDR2 SMNVEV (reference sequence). V was pared by 4 bases and J by 4 bases, with 13 bases between. The CDR3 totals 15 residues.

V gene TRBV19 combines with J gene TRBJ2-2; the D gene is possibly TRBD1 (6 bases). The length of the CDR3 is 14 residues. Trimming stripped 6 bases from V and 2 bases from J, with 10 bases between. Per the germline V gene, CDR1 is LNHDA and CDR2 is SQIVND (reference sequence). The CDR3 coding sequence is TGTGCCAGTAGCGGGACATACAACACCGGGGAGCTGTTTTTT. Amino acids: CASSGTYNTGELFF.

The chain is built from TRBV20-1 and TRBJ1-2; 7 bases are a match to TRBD1. Germline V gene sequence: CDR1 DFQATT, CDR2 SNEGSKA (reference sequence). J lost 7 bases, V lost 6 bases, and 5 bases had no gene match. The CDR3 runs to 11 residues. The CDR3 is CSAWTGVGYTF. For the CDR3, the DNA is TGCAGTGCGTGGACAGGTGTTGGCTACACCTTC.

The V and J genes are TRBV9 and TRBJ2-5; 8 bases agree with TRBD2. Germline V gene lookup returns CDR1 SGDLS and CDR2 YYNGEE. The CDR3 consists of 15 residues. The V gene end was trimmed by 0 bases and the J gene end by 4 bases; junction bases not matched to a gene: 5. The CDR3 nucleotides are TGTGCCAGCAGCGTAGGGGTCGGGGGGGTAGAGACCCAGTACTTC. Amino acid sequence: CASSVGVGGVETQYF.

The rearrangement joins TRBV7-9 to TRBJ2-2; 7 bases fit TRBD1. The CDR3 consists of 15 residues. Trimming at V came to 7 bases and at J to 2 bases, leaving 7 bases not matched to a gene. Per germline, CDR1 SEHNR and CDR2 FQNEAQ (reference sequence). CDR3 nucleotides: TGTGCCAGCACCTACCGACAGGGCAACACCGGGGAGCTGTTTTTT. Translated: CASTYRQGNTGELFF. Supplemented by reference TRBV7-9 and TRBJ2-2, the full variable domain reads DTGVSQNPRHKITKRGQNVTFRCDPISEHNRLYWYRQTLGQGPEFLTYFQNEAQLEKSRLLSDRFSAERPKGSFSTLEIQRTEQGDSAMYLCASTYRQGNTGELFFGEGSRLTVL.

The chain combines TRBV29-1 with TRBJ2-3; tentatively, D is TRBD2 (6 bases). The CDR3 spans 13 residues. Germline CDR1 and CDR2: SQVTM and ANQGSEA. V was trimmed by 8 bases and J by 2 bases, leaving 14 bases between them. The CDR3 reads CSLGSSNTDTQYF. The CDR3 DNA is TGCAGCCTCGGGAGTTCTAACACAGATACGCAGTATTTT.

The CDR3 region is CASSPGTGGSPLHF. The CDR3 bases are TGTGCCAGTAGCCCCGGGACAGGGGGATCACCCCTCCACTTT. The chain links TRBV19 to TRBJ1-6; TRBD1 matches at 11 bases. Germline loops: CDR1 LNHDA, CDR2 SQIVND (reference sequence). This CDR3 spans 14 amino acids. Trimming at V came to 6 bases and at J to 10 bases, leaving 5 bases not matched to a gene.

J is TRBJ1-5 and V is TRBV6-1; D gene ambiguous. Deletions cut 6 bases from V and 4 bases from J, with 4 bases between. There are 11 residues in the CDR3. The V gene's germline CDR1 is MNHNS and CDR2 SASEGT. This CDR3 is CASSENQPQHF. DNA of the CDR3: TGTGCCAGCAGCGAGAATCAGCCCCAGCATTTT.

The V call is TRBV29-1, the J call TRBJ1-2, with a possible D match to TRBD1 (6 bases). This CDR3 is 12 amino acids long. Trimming removed 3 bases from V and 3 bases from J, with 8 bases in between. CDR1 is SQVTM and CDR2 is ANQGSEA in the germline V gene. For the CDR3, the DNA is TGCAGCGTTGATTCAGGGGACTATGGCTACACCTTC. Its translation: CSVDSGDYGYTF. The full variable domain, in which reference TRBV29-1 and TRBJ1-2 provide the parts outside the CDR3, is SAVISQKPSRDICQRGTSLTIQCQVDSQVTMMFWYRQQPGQSLTLIATANQGSEATYESGFVIDKFPISRPNLTFSTLTVSNMSPEDSSIYLCSVDSGDYGYTFGSGTRLTVV.

The J gene is TRBJ2-7, the V gene TRBV6-1; 8 nucleotides match TRBD2. The V gene end was trimmed by 5 bases and the J gene end by 3 bases; junction bases not matched to a gene: 3. In germline, CDR1 is MNHNS, CDR2 SASEGT. The CDR3 extends over 13 amino acids. CDR3 loop: CASSTREGYEQYF. For the CDR3, the DNA is TGTGCCAGCAGTACCCGGGAGGGCTACGAGCAGTACTTC.

V gene TRBV15 combines with J gene TRBJ1-1, with TRBD1 matching over 7 bases. V was pared by 4 bases and J by 9 bases, with 8 bases of the junction left unmatched. Germline V gene sequence: CDR1 LNHNV, CDR2 YYDKDF (reference sequence). This CDR3 is built from 13 residues. The CDR3 region has the DNA TGTGCCACCAGCACAGGGGACAGACTTAAAGCTTTCTTT. The encoded protein is CATSTGDRLKAFF.

The V call is TRBV5-1, the J call TRBJ2-3; 11 positions agree with TRBD2. The CDR3 is 15 amino acids. The germline V gene has CDR1 SGHRS and CDR2 YFSETQ. Unmatched junction bases numbered 1, after V lost 3 bases and J lost 1 base. The CDR3 nucleotides are TGCGCCAGCAGCTCGACTAGCGGGGGCACAGATACGCAGTATTTT. It encodes CASSSTSGGTDTQYF.

V usage is TRBV4-3 and J usage is TRBJ1-1; 7 bases align to TRBD1. Trimming removed 3 bases from V and 4 bases from J; junction bases left unmatched: 20. The CDR3 extends over 19 amino acids. Germline V gene sequence: CDR1 LGHNA, CDR2 YSLEER. CDR3 region: CASSHHGTLRQGGVTEAFF. The DNA of the CDR3 is TGCGCCAGCAGCCACCACGGGACACTACGACAGGGAGGAGTCACTGAAGCTTTCTTT.

V gene TRBV7-8 combines with J gene TRBJ2-2; TRBD2 agrees at 7 bases. This CDR3 has 14 residues. Trimming removed 8 bases from V and 3 bases from J; junction bases left unmatched: 6. Germline V lookup: CDR1 SGHVS, CDR2 FQNEAQ. The CDR3 DNA reads as TGTGCCAGCTCGCGGACTAGGGACACCGGGGAGCTGTTTTTT. Translation gives CASSRTRDTGELFF.

The chain has TRBV5-4 and TRBJ1-1; 9 bases are a match to TRBD1. Trimming removed 2 bases from V and 11 bases from J; junction bases left unmatched: 10. The CDR3 consists of 14 residues. The germline gives CDR1 SGHNT, CDR2 YYREEE (reference sequence). The CDR3 protein is CASSLQGAMVGAFF. The DNA for the CDR3 is TGTGCCAGCAGCTTACAGGGGGCAATGGTAGGGGCTTTCTTT.

This chain connects TRBV19 to TRBJ1-5, with D possibly TRBD1 on 6 matching bases. The CDR3 has 17 amino acids. V gave up 6 bases and J gave up 0 bases, with 18 bases separating them. CDR1 and CDR2 (germline): LNHDA, SQIVND (reference sequence). This CDR3 reads CASSNRESQYSNQPQHF. In DNA form, the CDR3 reads TGTGCCAGTAGCAACAGGGAATCCCAATATAGCAATCAGCCCCAGCATTTT.

The V gene is TRBV27, the J gene TRBJ1-5; TRBD1 matches 9 bases. V was pared by 6 bases and J by 6 bases, with 3 bases of the junction left unmatched. Per the germline V gene, CDR1 is MNHEY and CDR2 is SMNVEV (reference sequence). This CDR3 spans 13 amino acids. The DNA of the CDR3 is TGTGCCAGCAGCGGACAGGGGCGTCAGCCCCAGCATTTT. Translating gives CASSGQGRQPQHF.

This chain uses TRBV10-3 with TRBJ2-7; TRBD2 is a possible D gene (5 bases). The CDR3 is made up of 14 amino acids. Trimming left V 11 bases short and J 2 bases short, with 19 bases between. Germline CDR1 reads ENHRY; CDR2 reads SYGVKD. CDR3 bases: TGTGCCGCGTCGCCCCCGGGAAATACCTACGAGCAGTACTTC. Its translation is CAASPPGNTYEQYF.

The J gene is TRBJ2-7, the V gene TRBV6-5, with 7 bases matching TRBD1. The CDR3 is 15 residues long. Germline V gene lookup returns CDR1 MNHEY and CDR2 SVGAGI. With 2 bases clipped from V and 4 bases from J, the junction kept 8 bases outside the gene matches. The CDR3 here is CASSYNLQGTYEQYF. Here the CDR3 DNA reads TGTGCCAGCAGTTACAATTTACAGGGGACGTACGAGCAGTACTTC.

The chain employs TRBV11-2 and TRBJ2-2, with 10 bases lining up with TRBD2. Germline V gene data show CDR1 as SGHAT and CDR2 as FQNNGV. The V segment lost 1 base and the J segment 5 bases; nucleotides outside the gene matches: 4. The CDR3 is made up of 16 amino acids. DNA for the CDR3: TGTGCCAGCAGCTTAGGCTCTAGCGGGAGAACCGGGGAGCTGTTTTTT. As protein: CASSLGSSGRTGELFF.

The J gene is TRBJ2-5, the V gene TRBV12-5; 12 bases align to TRBD2. In germline, CDR1 is LGHNT, CDR2 FRNRAP. V gave up 7 bases and J gave up 2 bases; unmatched junction bases: 5. This CDR3 spans 15 amino acids. This CDR3 is CASVLLAGGQETQYF. CDR3 bases: TGTGCTAGTGTTTTACTAGCGGGGGGACAAGAGACCCAGTACTTC.

The chain joins TRBV28 to TRBJ1-2; maybe TRBD1 (6 bases). The CDR3 runs 14 residues. CDR1 is MDHEN, CDR2 SYDVKM, per germline. Trimming took 2 bases from V and 5 from J, leaving 12 bases between them. CDR3 in amino acids: CASSLTGLWYGYTF. CDR3 bases: TGTGCCAGCAGTTTAACAGGGCTCTGGTATGGCTACACCTTC.

The chain is built from TRBV7-9 and TRBJ1-4; no definite D call. The germline V and J ends were trimmed by 7 bases and 2 bases, with 11 bases remaining between them. Germline CDR1 is SEHNR and CDR2 is FQNEAQ (reference sequence). The CDR3 extends over 14 amino acids. The CDR3 sequence is CASMAGGTNEKLFF. CDR3 sequence (DNA): TGTGCCAGCATGGCGGGAGGCACTAATGAAAAACTGTTTTTT.